The sequence of this TCR beta chain was determined in a study of lymphopenia after photon versus proton radiotherapy. Study-wide results and limits: Larger post-nadir TCR diversity loss correlated inversely with survival in deceased patients. Better survival with proton therapy was suggested as possible, not demonstrated.

Clones were sequenced by immunoSEQ multiplex PCR, and TCRdb holds only the in-frame ones, with some missing. Of about 70,000 clones in the sample, around 86% were seen once. This CDR3 spans 12 amino acids. Germline CDR1 and CDR2: LNHDA and SQIVND (reference sequence). Trimming pared 10 bases from V and 1 base from J, leaving 10 bases between. As concerns this clone: Its antigen remains unidentified.

The sequences come from peripheral blood, collected from a patient treated with proton-based radiotherapy. This clonotype was sampled from a man aged 80 or over with esophageal cancer. The chain carries TRBV19 and TRBJ2-5, with a weak D call TRBD1 (6 bases). The CDR3 sequence: CATGQTQETQYF. The CDR3 bases are TGTGCCACCGGACAGACCCAAGAGACCCAGTACTTC.